The next 14 T cell receptor beta chains were all read from a single sample in a study of shared clonotypes between healthy human individuals. Profiled with immunoSEQ multiplex PCR; TCRdb holds only in-frame clones, not every one. In the table there are roughly 2.5 million clones, more than 80% of which are singletons. Material: naive CD4+ T cells sorted from blood. Documented subset: CD45RA+ positively selected. The source of these receptors is a man between 18 and 35 years old in good health.

The chain is built from TRBV2 and TRBJ2-2; tentatively, D is TRBD1 (5 bases). CDR1 and CDR2 (germline): SNHLY, FYNNEI. The CDR3 has 14 residues. Trimming cost V 3 bases and J 6 bases, with 11 bases left between them. The CDR3 coding sequence is TGTGCCAGCAGTGACAGGGTCTTAGCCGGGGAGCTGTTTTTT. This codes for CASSDRVLAGELFF.

The V gene is TRBV5-8, the J gene TRBJ2-1; 10 nucleotides line up with TRBD1. The CDR3 consists of 11 residues. CDR1 is SGHTS, CDR2 YDEGEE, per germline. The ends lost 5 bases at V and 15 bases at J; junction bases unmatched: 5. CDR3 in amino acids: CASRRGQGMFF. The CDR3 DNA follows: TGTGCCAGCAGGAGGGGACAGGGGATGTTCTTC. Using reference TRBV5-8 and TRBJ2-1 for the parts outside the CDR3, the full variable domain is EAGVTQSPTHLIKTRGQQATLRCSPISGHTSVYWYQQALGLGLQFLLWYDEGEERNRGNFPPRFSGRQFPNYSSELNVNALELEDSALYLCASRRGQGMFFGPGTRLTVL.

This clone came up a few times. V and J are TRBV30 and TRBJ1-5; D gene uncertain. The CDR3 totals 13 residues. In germline, CDR1 is GTSNPN, CDR2 SVGIG (reference sequence). Trimming left V 0 bases short and J 5 bases short, with 8 bases between. The CDR3, as DNA: TGTGCCTGGAGTGTATTCCCCGATCAGCCCCAGCATTTT. It specifies CAWSVFPDQPQHF.

V and J are TRBV9 and TRBJ2-7; D call uncertain. The CDR3 is 13 amino acids. Per germline, CDR1 SGDLS and CDR2 YYNGEE. V was clipped by 4 bases and J by 4 bases, with 12 bases between them. The CDR3 reads CASSLLLGYEQYF. In DNA, the CDR3 is TGTGCCAGCAGCCTCTTATTAGGGTACGAGCAGTACTTC.

The chain has TRBV28 and TRBJ2-5; tentatively, D is TRBD1 (6 bases). The end of the DNA fits TRBJ2-7 better, so the J call may be wrong. CDR1 is MDHEN and CDR2 is SYDVKM in the germline V gene. The CDR3 consists of 15 residues. Written as DNA, the CDR3 is TGTGCCAGCAGTCCCCCTTCGACAGGTTCCTACGAGCAGTACTTC. Its protein product is CASSPPSTGSYEQYF.

About this clone itself: At the DNA level, this CDR3 is encoded by other sequences in the same sample as well. The chain couples TRBV7-9 to TRBJ1-3; the D is unclear. V lost 1 base and J lost 7, with 5 bases in between. The CDR3 sequence is 12 residues long. CDR1 SEHNR and CDR2 FQNEAQ come from the germline V gene (reference sequence). As DNA, the CDR3 is TGTGCCAGCAGCTTAGATCGGAACACCATATATTTT. Protein product: CASSLDRNTIYF. The full variable domain, completed using reference TRBV7-9 and TRBJ1-3, is DTGVSQNPRHKITKRGQNVTFRCDPISEHNRLYWYRQTLGQGPEFLTYFQNEAQLEKSRLLSDRFSAERPKGSFSTLEIQRTEQGDSAMYLCASSLDRNTIYFGEGSWLTVV.

The rearrangement joins TRBV9 to TRBJ2-7; the D call may be TRBD1 or TRBD2 (5 bases each). Trimming took 3 bases from V and 1 from J, leaving 11 bases between them. The germline CDR1 and CDR2 sequences are SGDLS and YYNGEE. The CDR3 extends over 14 amino acids. The DNA for the CDR3 is TGTGCCAGCAGCGCCGGGGCGGCATCCTACGAGCAGTACTTC. Protein: CASSAGAASYEQYF.

This clone was observed once. The genes are TRBV25-1 and TRBJ2-3, with D perhaps matching TRBD2 (5 bases). CDR1 is MGHDK and CDR2 is SYGVNS in the germline V gene. V was trimmed by 3 bases and J by 5 bases, leaving 12 bases between them. The CDR3 runs to 14 residues. The DNA for the CDR3 is TGTGCCAGCAGTGAGTGGGCTGAGGGAGATACGCAGTATTTT. This encodes CASSEWAEGDTQYF.

This sequence joins TRBV28 and TRBJ2-3; the D is unclear. The CDR3 spans 15 residues. Germline CDR1 and CDR2: MDHEN and SYDVKM. Trimming cost V 7 bases and J 0 bases, with 14 bases left between them. CDR3 in DNA: TGTGCCAGCACAGGTCTCATTTCTAGCACAGATACGCAGTATTTT. Encoded protein: CASTGLISSTDTQYF.

This rearrangement joins TRBV19 to TRBJ2-2, with D perhaps TRBD1 (6 bases). The CDR3 contains 14 residues. Per germline, CDR1 LNHDA and CDR2 SQIVND (reference sequence). The V and J ends lost 4 bases and 5 bases respectively, with 11 bases between them. The CDR3 DNA is TGTGCCAGTAGTACTCAAACAGGGACCGGGGAGCTGTTTTTT. Translated: CASSTQTGTGELFF.

The gene calls are TRBV5-8 and TRBJ2-7; tentatively, D is TRBD1 or TRBD2 (5 bases each). Germline-derived CDR1 and CDR2 are SGHTS and YDEGEE. The CDR3 totals 14 residues. The V end was cut by 4 bases, the J end by 2 bases, with 13 bases between. This CDR3 is CASSTPGRTYEQYF. As DNA, the CDR3 is TGTGCCAGCAGCACACCGGGACGGACCTACGAGCAGTACTTC.

This sequence joins TRBV2 and TRBJ2-3, with 10 bases matching TRBD2. The CDR3 spans 15 residues. V lost 6 bases to trimming and J lost 0 bases; unmatched junction nucleotides: 3. CDR1 is SNHLY, CDR2 FYNNEI, per germline. The CDR3 sequence is CASSGLADSTDTQYF. DNA of the CDR3: TGTGCCAGCAGCGGACTAGCGGACAGCACAGATACGCAGTATTTT.

The CDR3 region is CAISANNGDTEAFF. In DNA, the CDR3 is TGTGCCATCAGCGCGAATAACGGGGACACTGAAGCTTTCTTT. The rearrangement joins TRBV10-3 to TRBJ1-1; D call uncertain. With 6 bases removed from V and 3 bases from J, the gap between germline ends came to 14 bases. CDR1 and CDR2 (germline): ENHRY, SYGVKD. The CDR3 totals 14 residues.

The chain is built from TRBV5-1 and TRBJ1-1; D gene uncertain. Trimming took 5 bases from V and 3 from J, leaving 14 bases between them. The germline gives CDR1 SGHRS, CDR2 YFSETQ. This CDR3 region has 14 residues. CDR3 protein: CASSPEQPHTEAFF. The DNA of the CDR3 is TGCGCCAGCAGTCCCGAACAGCCCCACACTGAAGCTTTCTTT.